The next 25 T cell receptor beta chains were all read from a single sample in a study of blood T cells in healthy people across ages. Through a sample-barcoded 5' primer and a J-beta primer mix, a second PCR was run for roughly 6 to 12 cycles. From the 5' RACE reads, TCRdb called clonotypes with MiXCR, one entry per CDR3 protein. This table has over 700,000 distinct CDR3 sequences, roughly 25% appearing once. The sample was also reused in another study, on T cells of mothers and their children.

Sequencing input: blood. All receptors come from a boy aged 5-17 years in good health.

The rearrangement joins TRBV28 to TRBJ1-1; D gene ambiguous. The CDR3 spans 13 residues. Trimming removed 1 base at V and 5 bases at J, with 8 bases between. Germline-derived CDR1 and CDR2 are MDHEN and SYDVKM. The CDR3 protein is CASSLSPDTEAFF. Written as DNA, the CDR3 is TGTGCCAGCAGTTTATCCCCGGATACTGAAGCTTTCTTT.

The table lists this clonotype with a few counts. One end of the junction is discordant with germline, which a read error may explain. This chain connects TRBV7-2 to TRBJ2-1; maybe TRBD2 (6 bases). Germline-derived CDR1 and CDR2 are SGHTA and FQGNSA. The CDR3 is made up of 16 amino acids. CDR3 amino acids: CASSLNLWTNSNEQFF. The CDR3 DNA reads TGTGCCAGTAGCTTAAATTTGTGGACTAACTCCAATGAGCAGTTCTTC.

The J gene is TRBJ1-1, the V gene TRBV12-3 or TRBV12-4, with a tentative D call TRBD1 (5 bases). The V and J ends lost 6 bases and 0 bases respectively, with 8 bases between them. This CDR3 region has 13 residues. This CDR3 is CASRPTVNTEAFF. CDR3 DNA: TGTGCCAGCAGACCGACAGTGAACACTGAAGCTTTCTTT.

This clonotype occurred a few times. The chain employs TRBV10-3 and TRBJ2-5, with TRBD1 matching over 9 bases. The last part of the DNA fits TRBJ2-7 better; the J call may be wrong. CDR1 is ENHRY, CDR2 SYGVKD, per germline. This CDR3 spans 13 amino acids. The CDR3 is CAISTGGWYEQYF. Written as DNA, the CDR3 is TGTGCCATCAGTACAGGGGGCTGGTACGAGCAGTACTTC.

This clonotype was seen a single time. V gene TRBV20-1 combines with J gene TRBJ1-2; 7 bases map to TRBD1. With V trimmed by 3 bases and J by 8 bases, 12 bases remained unmatched. This CDR3 is 14 amino acids long. Germline V gene data show CDR1 as DFQATT and CDR2 as SNEGSKA (reference sequence). The CDR3 loop is CSARGSGTEEGYTF. CDR3 in DNA: TGCAGTGCTAGGGGATCCGGGACAGAGGAGGGCTACACCTTC.

The chain joins TRBV6-2 or TRBV6-3 to TRBJ1-6; TRBD1 agrees at 7 bases. The CDR3 extends over 17 amino acids. CDR1 is MNHEY and CDR2 is SVGEGT in the germline V gene. V was clipped by 0 bases and J by 8 bases; unmatched bases: 10. In DNA, the CDR3 is TGTGCCAGCAGTTACTCACCCGGGACAGCGTATGATTCACCCCTCCACTTT. It specifies CASSYSPGTAYDSPLHF.

This clonotype turned up a few times. The chain links TRBV4-1 to TRBJ2-1; D is unresolved. Trimming pared 5 bases from V and 4 bases from J, leaving 6 bases between. This CDR3 spans 12 amino acids. Germline CDR1 and CDR2: MGHRA and YSYEKL. The CDR3 region is CASSNDYNEQFF. CDR3 nucleotides: TGCGCCAGCAGCAACGATTACAATGAGCAGTTCTTC.

This clonotype was counted between two and nine times. The V gene is TRBV28, the J gene TRBJ2-2; D gene unclear. Deletions cut 4 bases from V and 8 bases from J, with 8 bases between. There are 12 residues in the CDR3. The germline V gene encodes CDR1 MDHEN and CDR2 SYDVKM. CDR3 amino acids: CASSSSRGELFF. The CDR3 DNA reads as TGTGCCAGCAGTTCGAGCAGGGGGGAGCTGTTTTTT.

This clonotype appeared a few times. The genes are TRBV6-4 and TRBJ2-3; 7 bases fit TRBD2. In germline, CDR1 is MRHNA, CDR2 SNTAGT. The J segment lost 3 bases and the V segment lost 4 bases, leaving 10 bases of the junction unmatched. The length of the CDR3 is 16 residues. CDR3 sequence: CASSAIPGGWTDTQYF. CDR3 DNA sequence: TGTGCCAGCAGTGCCATACCGGGAGGCTGGACAGATACGCAGTATTTT.

Points on this clonotype: The junction differs from germline at one of its ends, possibly a read error. The CDR3 bases are TGTGCCACCTTCGAGACGCGAGGAAACACCACATATTTT. Translating gives CATFETRGNTTYF. The chain is built from TRBV10-3 and TRBJ1-3; D ambiguous. Germline CDR1 is ENHRY and CDR2 is SYGVKD. This CDR3 is built from 13 residues.

The V call is TRBV5-1, the J call TRBJ1-2; TRBD1 might be the D (5 bases). CDR3 size: 15 residues. Germline CDR1 is SGHRS and CDR2 is YFSETQ. The V end was cut by 5 bases, the J end by 8 bases, with 22 bases between. CDR3 sequence reads: CASRSDGTPLWGYTF. In nucleotides, the CDR3 is TGCGCCAGCAGGTCCGACGGGACTCCGCTTTGGGGCTACACCTTC.

The gene calls are TRBV7-2 and TRBJ2-4; tentative D call: TRBD1 (6 bases). V was cut by 2 bases and J by 8 bases, with 16 bases left in between. Germline V gene sequence: CDR1 SGHTA, CDR2 FQGNSA. CDR3 length equals 15 residues. Written as DNA, the CDR3 is TGTGCCAGCAGCTTACGTTCGGTAGGGGGAGACATTCAGTACTTC. Its translation is CASSLRSVGGDIQYF.

This clonotype was seen a few times. The V call is TRBV14, the J call TRBJ2-5; TRBD2 matches at 11 bases. Matching the DNA end better, TRBJ2-1 makes the J call doubtful. The CDR3 covers 15 residues. Per germline, CDR1 SGHDN and CDR2 FVKESK. Written as DNA, the CDR3 is TGTGCCAGCAGCATAGCGGGAGGGCCCCTCGATGAGCAGTTCTTC. Translation: CASSIAGGPLDEQFF.

The genes are TRBV2 and TRBJ1-5, with a weak D call TRBD1 (6 bases). The CDR3 has 15 amino acids. Germline CDR1 reads SNHLY; CDR2 reads FYNNEI. Trimming pared 0 bases from V and 3 bases from J, leaving 9 bases between. CDR3 bases: TGTGCCAGCAGTGAAGCGCACAGGGCCAATCAGCCCCAGCATTTT. As protein: CASSEAHRANQPQHF.

This clonotype has more than one count but fewer than ten. The chain combines TRBV20-1 with TRBJ1-2; 10 nucleotides line up with TRBD1. The CDR3 runs 13 residues. Germline V gene data show CDR1 as DFQATT and CDR2 as SNEGSKA (reference sequence). V trimming: 4 bases; J trimming: 8 bases; junction bases outside the gene matches: 7. The CDR3 reads CSATWGQGQGYTF. The DNA for the CDR3 is TGCAGTGCTACCTGGGGACAGGGGCAAGGCTACACCTTC.

This clonotype was detected once. This chain uses TRBV7-9 with TRBJ2-1; 14 bases map to TRBD2. The germline gives CDR1 SEHNR, CDR2 FQNEAQ (reference sequence). This CDR3 has 17 amino acids. Germline trimming cut 4 bases from V and 4 bases from J; bases unmatched to any gene: 6. The CDR3 bases are TGTGCCAGCAGCTCCGGACTAGCGGGAGGCATATACAATGAGCAGTTCTTC. Amino acids: CASSSGLAGGIYNEQFF.

This clonotype has only a few counts. This chain links TRBV27 with TRBJ2-3; D tentatively fits TRBD1 or TRBD2 (5 bases each). The CDR3 covers 16 residues. V was cut by 6 bases and J by 6 bases, with 22 bases left in between. Germline V CDR1 and CDR2: MNHEY, SMNVEV (reference sequence). CDR3 nucleotides: TGTGCCAGCAGCCCGGATTTTTTGGGGGAGAGCGATACGCAGTATTTT. Residues: CASSPDFLGESDTQYF.

This clonotype was recorded a few times. The CDR3 protein is CASSVAKGGQETQYF. The CDR3, as DNA: TGTGCCAGCAGCGTAGCTAAGGGAGGCCAAGAGACCCAGTACTTC. J is TRBJ2-5 and V is TRBV9, with D perhaps matching TRBD2 (6 bases). CDR1 and CDR2 from the germline V gene are SGDLS and YYNGEE. V lost 0 bases, J lost 1 base, and 10 bases lay in between. The CDR3 consists of 15 residues.

This clonotype was seen only once. V gene TRBV19 combines with J gene TRBJ2-7, with 9 nucleotides matching TRBD2. Germline trimming cut 5 bases from V and 2 bases from J; bases unmatched to any gene: 4. Germline-derived CDR1 and CDR2 are LNHDA and SQIVND (reference sequence). The CDR3 is made up of 14 amino acids. This CDR3 reads CASSASGTAYEQYF. As DNA, the CDR3 is TGTGCCAGTAGTGCTAGCGGGACGGCCTACGAGCAGTACTTC.

This clonotype appeared a few times. The chain recombines TRBV6-5 with TRBJ1-4; weak D call: TRBD1 (5 bases). The CDR3 loop spans 15 amino acids. Germline CDR1 is MNHEY and CDR2 is SVGAGI. V was shortened by 3 bases and J by 5 bases, with 13 bases between the two germline ends. The CDR3: CASSYGAGQNEKLFF. In nucleotides, the CDR3 is TGTGCCAGCAGTTATGGGGCAGGGCAGAATGAAAAACTGTTTTTT.

This clonotype was counted a few times. V is TRBV20-1 and J is TRBJ1-4; D unclear. The germline CDR1 and CDR2 sequences are DFQATT and SNEGSKA (reference sequence). V shed 5 bases and J shed 5 bases, with 12 bases lying between them. This CDR3 is built from 13 residues. The CDR3 here is CSAVDTSNEKLFF. As DNA, the CDR3 is TGCAGTGCTGTCGACACCTCCAATGAAAAACTGTTTTTT.

The chain employs TRBV2 and TRBJ2-3; 13 nucleotides match TRBD2. The trim removed 3 bases at V and 6 bases at J, leaving 6 bases unmatched. The CDR3 is made up of 16 amino acids. Germline V gene data show CDR1 as SNHLY and CDR2 as FYNNEI. In DNA form, the CDR3 reads TGTGCCAGCAGTGAGGGACTAGCGGGACCTCGGGATACGCAGTATTTT. Residues: CASSEGLAGPRDTQYF.

This clonotype has more than one count but fewer than ten. The chain combines TRBV6-2 or TRBV6-3 with TRBJ1-2; possibly TRBD1 for D (5 bases). This CDR3 spans 16 amino acids. The V gene lost 6 bases and the J gene lost 4 bases, with 21 bases spanning the gap. CDR1 is MNHEY, CDR2 SVGEGT, per germline. This CDR3 is CASRGLRLVEVYGYTF. CDR3 bases: TGTGCCAGCAGGGGACTGCGCCTAGTGGAGGTCTATGGCTACACCTTC.

The chain carries TRBV18 and TRBJ1-2; a weak D match, TRBD1 (5 bases). V lost 3 bases and J lost 4, with 15 bases in between. Germline V CDR1 and CDR2: KGHSH, LQKENI. The CDR3 covers 15 residues. The CDR3 DNA sequence: TGTGCCAGCTCACCCACCGGGACGGCCCCCTATGGCTACACCTTC. Protein product: CASSPTGTAPYGYTF.

This clonotype came up a few times. The chain carries TRBV4-3 and TRBJ2-3; D gene uncertain. V was trimmed by 5 bases and J by 6 bases, leaving 15 bases between them. Per germline, CDR1 LGHNA and CDR2 YSLEER. The CDR3 consists of 14 residues. The CDR3 DNA reads TGCGCCAGCAGCTCAAATGGCCATTCGGATACGCAGTATTTT. Its protein is CASSSNGHSDTQYF.